The 27 T cell receptor beta chains presented below share a single source sample, sequenced in a study of cytomegalovirus exposure and HLA in healthy donors. This PCR relied on a set of 60 Vbeta primers and 13 Jbeta primers. Clones were sequenced by immunoSEQ multiplex PCR, and TCRdb holds only the in-frame ones, with some missing. The table has some 190,000 clones, around 88% seen once. The sample taken for sequencing was PBMCs. The receptors come from a woman aged 25 to 45 in good health and CMV-seronegative.

The chain has TRBV7-6 and TRBJ1-2; D ambiguous. The germline V gene has CDR1 SGHVS and CDR2 FNYEAQ. This CDR3 contains 15 residues. Deletions cut 1 base from V and 3 bases from J, with 12 bases between. The chain's CDR3 is CASSLEEGTHYGYTF. CDR3 nucleotide sequence: TGTGCCAGCAGCTTAGAGGAGGGAACCCACTATGGCTACACCTTC. The full variable domain, with the rest looked up from reference TRBV7-6 and TRBJ1-2, is GAGVSQSPRYKVTKRGQDVALRCDPISGHVSLYWYRQALGQGPEFLTYFNYEAQQDKSGLPNDRFSAERPEGSISTLTIQRTEQRDSAMYRCASSLEEGTHYGYTFGSGTRLTVV.

The rearrangement uses TRBV7-6 and TRBJ1-1; D is unresolved. The length of the CDR3 is 13 residues. Between the trimmed V and J ends, which lost 5 bases and 3 bases, there was a span of 10 bases. The germline V gene encodes CDR1 SGHVS and CDR2 FNYEAQ. CDR3 nucleotide sequence: TGTGCCAGCAGCCACGGAGGGCACACTGAAGCTTTCTTT. As protein: CASSHGGHTEAFF. The whole variable domain, filled in from reference TRBV7-6 and TRBJ1-1, reads GAGVSQSPRYKVTKRGQDVALRCDPISGHVSLYWYRQALGQGPEFLTYFNYEAQQDKSGLPNDRFSAERPEGSISTLTIQRTEQRDSAMYRCASSHGGHTEAFFGQGTRLTVV.

V gene TRBV5-4 combines with J gene TRBJ2-2; D uncertain. CDR1 and CDR2 (germline): SGHNT, YYREEE (reference sequence). Trimming pared 0 bases from V and 6 bases from J, leaving 9 bases between. The CDR3 consists of 14 residues. The CDR3: CASSLAMAPGELFF. The CDR3 DNA reads TGTGCCAGCAGCTTGGCCATGGCCCCCGGGGAGCTGTTTTTT.

This clone was seen just once. The rearrangement uses TRBV27 and TRBJ1-1; 9 positions match TRBD1. CDR3 length: 17 residues. Unmatched junction bases numbered 10, after V lost 5 bases and J lost 0 bases. Per the germline V gene, CDR1 is MNHEY and CDR2 is SMNVEV (reference sequence). CDR3 nucleotide sequence: TGTGCCAGCAGTCCCCTCGGGGGGGACAGGGTGAACACTGAAGCTTTCTTT. Translated: CASSPLGGDRVNTEAFF.

The chain couples TRBV5-1 to TRBJ1-6; 10 bases line up with TRBD1. The V gene's germline CDR1 is SGHRS and CDR2 YFSETQ. This CDR3 comprises 14 residues. Trimming took 3 bases from V and 8 from J; bases not matched to a gene: 2. As DNA, the CDR3 is TGCGCCAGCAGCTGGGGACAGGGGTATTCACCCCTCCACTTT. Amino acid sequence: CASSWGQGYSPLHF.

This rearrangement joins TRBV9 to TRBJ1-2, with 7 positions matching TRBD1. The CDR3 extends over 13 amino acids. Germline CDR1 is SGDLS and CDR2 is YYNGEE. The J segment lost 7 bases and the V segment lost 0 bases, leaving 3 bases of the junction unmatched. CDR3 DNA: TGTGCCAGCAGCGTAGTTGAGGGGGCTGGCTACACCTTC. Protein: CASSVVEGAGYTF.

This chain links TRBV27 with TRBJ2-2; D may be TRBD2 (6 bases). V was cut by 6 bases and J by 5 bases, with 19 bases left in between. Germline lookup yields CDR1 MNHEY and CDR2 SMNVEV (reference sequence). There are 16 residues in the CDR3. The CDR3 nucleotides are TGTGCCAGCAGGAATTTCGGACGGGGGAGGACCGGGGAGCTGTTTTTT. Its translation: CASRNFGRGRTGELFF.

This clone was seen more than once but under ten times. The rearrangement links TRBV4-1 to TRBJ2-3; 7 nucleotides agree with TRBD1. This CDR3 spans 16 amino acids. Germline CDR1 MGHRA, CDR2 YSYEKL. Germline trimming cut 4 bases from V and 0 bases from J; bases unmatched to any gene: 7. The CDR3, as DNA: TGCGCCAGCAGCCCCCACAGGGGATCTAGCACAGATACGCAGTATTTT. It encodes CASSPHRGSSTDTQYF.

CDR3 nucleotides: TGCGCCAGCAGGGAGCCCGGGACTAGTCGGGTGCAGTACTTC. It yields the protein CASREPGTSRVQYF. The chain has TRBV5-1 and TRBJ2-7; 8 positions agree with TRBD2. The CDR3 extends over 14 amino acids. V lost 5 bases and J lost 9; bases outside the gene matches: 13. Germline values: CDR1 SGHRS, CDR2 YFSETQ.

The chain recombines TRBV7-8 with TRBJ1-3; D possibly corresponds to TRBD1 (6 bases). V lost 6 bases to trimming and J lost 0 bases, with 6 bases between them. The CDR3 length is 13 residues. Germline CDR1 is SGHVS and CDR2 is FQNEAQ. CDR3 in DNA: TGTGCCAGCAGGACAGGCTCTGGAAACACCATATATTTT. It codes for CASRTGSGNTIYF.

This chain connects TRBV19 to TRBJ2-7; 7 bases align to TRBD1. The germline V gene has CDR1 LNHDA and CDR2 SQIVND (reference sequence). CDR3 length: 13 amino acids. V lost 6 bases, J lost 0 bases, and 2 bases stayed unmatched. The CDR3 is CASSRDSSYEQYF. CDR3 sequence (DNA): TGTGCCAGTAGCAGGGACAGCTCCTACGAGCAGTACTTC.

CDR3 residues: CATQDTSNQPQHF. The CDR3 region has the DNA TGTGCCACCCAGGACACGAGCAATCAGCCCCAGCATTTT. J is TRBJ1-5 and V is TRBV19; maybe TRBD1 (5 bases). The V gene's germline CDR1 is LNHDA and CDR2 SQIVND (reference sequence). Trimming left V 10 bases short and J 1 base short, with 11 bases between. This CDR3 contains 13 residues.

V and J are TRBV28 and TRBJ2-7; weak D call: TRBD2 (6 bases). Germline V lookup: CDR1 MDHEN, CDR2 SYDVKM. The CDR3 contains 12 residues. V gave up 3 bases and J gave up 6 bases, with 9 bases separating them. In DNA form, the CDR3 reads TGTGCCAGCAGTTTGGACGGGGGCGAGCAGTACTTC. Translated: CASSLDGGEQYF.

The chain joins TRBV19 to TRBJ2-3; possibly TRBD2 for D (7 bases). CDR3 length equals 15 residues. Trimming stripped 3 bases from V and 6 bases from J, with 16 bases between. Germline assignment: CDR1 LNHDA and CDR2 SQIVND (reference sequence). The CDR3: CASSMWGAGGDTQYF. CDR3 nucleotide sequence: TGTGCCAGTAGTATGTGGGGGGCCGGGGGGGATACGCAGTATTTT.

The chain carries TRBV5-4 and TRBJ1-6, with D tentatively TRBD1 (5 bases). The germline V gene encodes CDR1 SGHNT and CDR2 YYREEE (reference sequence). CDR3 length equals 14 residues. Trimming cost V 4 bases and J 8 bases, with 13 bases left between them. The DNA of the CDR3 is TGTGCCAGCAGCATCCAGGGTATGGATTCACCCCTCCACTTT. It yields the protein CASSIQGMDSPLHF.

The chain carries TRBV6-1 and TRBJ2-5, with D unresolved. V gave up 0 bases and J gave up 10 bases, with 6 bases separating them. Per the germline V gene, CDR1 is MNHNS and CDR2 is SASEGT. CDR3 length: 11 residues. For the CDR3, the DNA is TGTGCCAGCAGTGAAGCCCGTGTCCAGTACTTC. It is translated as CASSEARVQYF.

This chain uses TRBV4-2 with TRBJ2-2; perhaps TRBD1 as D (6 bases). Trimming shortened V by 3 bases and J by 3 bases, and 26 bases separated the two germline ends. The V gene's germline CDR1 is LGHNA and CDR2 YNFKEQ. The CDR3 sequence is 20 residues long. The CDR3, as DNA: TGTGCCAGCAGCCATCGTAACCGTCAGGGGCCTCTGGACCACACCGGGGAGCTGTTTTTT. It encodes CASSHRNRQGPLDHTGELFF.

This clone was seen only once. An end of the junction differs from the germline gene, which may be a read error. The CDR3 coding sequence is TGTGCCAGCAGCTTAGTAGCCGCCGGCCTGCGTTTT. Amino acids: CASSLVAAGLRF. V gene TRBV7-2 combines with J gene TRBJ1-2, with no clear D. CDR1 is SGHTA and CDR2 is FQGNSA in the germline V gene. The CDR3 spans 12 residues. The variable domain in full, with the rest retrieved from reference TRBV7-2 and TRBJ1-2, is GAGVSQSPSNKVTEKGKDVELRCDPISGHTALYWYRQSLGQGLEFLIYFQGNSAPDKSGLPSDRFSAERTGGSVSTLTIQRTQQEDSAVYLCASSLVAAGLRFGSGTRLTVV.

V gene TRBV5-4 combines with J gene TRBJ1-1, with D tentatively TRBD1 (6 bases). This CDR3 contains 14 residues. V shed 3 bases and J shed 2 bases, with 11 bases lying between them. Germline values: CDR1 SGHNT, CDR2 YYREEE (reference sequence). The CDR3 loop is CASSSGGPNTEAFF. CDR3 nucleotide sequence: TGTGCCAGCAGCTCCGGGGGGCCCAACACTGAAGCTTTCTTT.

This clone has just one count. Here the CDR3 DNA reads TGTGCCAGCAGCTCCTCTAGAGGTGCGCAGTATTTT. It specifies CASSSSRGAQYF. V usage is TRBV7-3 and J usage is TRBJ2-3; D gene ambiguous. Germline V gene sequence: CDR1 SGHTA, CDR2 FQGTGA. V dropped 4 bases and J dropped 10 bases, with 12 bases sitting between them. The CDR3 length is 12 residues. Full variable domain (rest looked up from reference TRBV7-3 and TRBJ2-3): GAGVSQTPSNKVTEKGKYVELRCDPISGHTALYWYRQSLGQGPEFLIYFQGTGAADDSGLPNDRFFAVRPEGSVSTLKIQRTERGDSAVYLCASSSSRGAQYFGPGTRLTVL.

J is TRBJ2-5 and V is TRBV11-2; TRBD1 might be the D (7 bases). This CDR3 contains 12 residues. Germline V gene lookup returns CDR1 SGHAT and CDR2 FQNNGV. V was shortened by 2 bases and J by 7 bases, with 8 bases between the two germline ends. The CDR3 here is CASSLQGGTQYF. DNA for the CDR3: TGTGCCAGCAGCTTACAGGGGGGGACCCAGTACTTC.

V and J are TRBV6-1 and TRBJ1-2; D is unresolved. Germline V lookup: CDR1 MNHNS, CDR2 SASEGT. V lost 0 bases and J lost 0, with 8 bases in between. This CDR3 has 15 amino acids. Written as DNA, the CDR3 is TGTGCCAGCAGTGAAGCCAGCGGAACTAACTATGGCTACACCTTC. Residues: CASSEASGTNYGYTF.

The rearrangement links TRBV7-6 to TRBJ1-6, with D possibly being TRBD1 (6 bases). This CDR3 spans 14 amino acids. V dropped 2 bases and J dropped 4 bases, with 6 bases sitting between them. The germline V gene encodes CDR1 SGHVS and CDR2 FNYEAQ. The chain's CDR3 is CASSLQGYNSPLHF. The CDR3 DNA follows: TGTGCCAGCAGCTTACAGGGGTATAATTCACCCCTCCACTTT.

The J gene is TRBJ2-7, the V gene TRBV5-5; possibly TRBD1 for D (5 bases). This CDR3 region has 15 residues. CDR1 is SGHKS and CDR2 is YYEKEE in the germline V gene (reference sequence). The germline V and J ends were trimmed by 2 bases and 5 bases, with 17 bases remaining between them. CDR3 sequence reads: CASSFSGREFDEQYF. DNA of the CDR3: TGTGCCAGCAGCTTTAGTGGCAGGGAATTTGACGAGCAGTACTTC. Combining the CDR3 with reference TRBV5-5 and TRBJ2-7 gives the whole variable domain DAGVTQSPTHLIKTRGQQVTLRCSPISGHKSVSWYQQVLGQGPQFIFQYYEKEERGRGNFPDRFSARQFPNYSSELNVNALLLGDSALYLCASSFSGREFDEQYFGPGTRLTVT.

The CDR3 DNA is TGTGCCAGCAGTTTAGCGGGCGGGGCTTACAAGAATGAGCAGTTCTTC. Its protein is CASSLAGGAYKNEQFF. This chain joins TRBV28 and TRBJ2-1; tentative D call: TRBD2 (6 bases). The V gene's germline CDR1 is MDHEN and CDR2 SYDVKM. V dropped 2 bases and J dropped 7 bases, with 18 bases sitting between them. The CDR3 runs 16 residues.

The rearrangement links TRBV19 to TRBJ2-2, with TRBD1 as a possible D gene (7 bases). This CDR3 has 14 residues. Germline-derived CDR1 and CDR2 are LNHDA and SQIVND (reference sequence). Trimming cost V 4 bases and J 6 bases, with 12 bases left between them. The DNA for the CDR3 is TGTGCCAGTAGTACCGACAGGGAGGCCGGGGAGCTGTTTTTT. Translated: CASSTDREAGELFF.

The rearrangement uses TRBV6-5 and TRBJ2-5; D ambiguous. CDR1 MNHEY and CDR2 SVGAGI come from the germline V gene. The CDR3 sequence is 15 residues long. V gave up 5 bases and J gave up 5 bases, with 18 bases separating them. The CDR3 DNA follows: TGTGCCAGCAGTCCCTACAGAGCCCAGTGGGAGACCCAGTACTTC. Translating it yields CASSPYRAQWETQYF.